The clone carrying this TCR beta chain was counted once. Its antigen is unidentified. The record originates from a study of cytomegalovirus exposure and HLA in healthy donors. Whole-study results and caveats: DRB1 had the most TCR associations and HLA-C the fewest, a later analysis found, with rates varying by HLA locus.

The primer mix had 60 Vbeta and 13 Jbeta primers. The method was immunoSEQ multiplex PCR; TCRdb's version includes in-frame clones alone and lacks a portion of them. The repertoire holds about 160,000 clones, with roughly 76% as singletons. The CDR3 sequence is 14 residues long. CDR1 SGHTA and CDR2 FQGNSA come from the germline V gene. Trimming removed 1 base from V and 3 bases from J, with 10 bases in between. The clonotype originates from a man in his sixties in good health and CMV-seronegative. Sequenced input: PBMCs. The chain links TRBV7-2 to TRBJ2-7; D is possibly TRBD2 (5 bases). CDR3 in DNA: TGTGCCAGCAGCTTAGGAGCGGTGGGCTACGAGCAGTACTTC. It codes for CASSLGAVGYEQYF.